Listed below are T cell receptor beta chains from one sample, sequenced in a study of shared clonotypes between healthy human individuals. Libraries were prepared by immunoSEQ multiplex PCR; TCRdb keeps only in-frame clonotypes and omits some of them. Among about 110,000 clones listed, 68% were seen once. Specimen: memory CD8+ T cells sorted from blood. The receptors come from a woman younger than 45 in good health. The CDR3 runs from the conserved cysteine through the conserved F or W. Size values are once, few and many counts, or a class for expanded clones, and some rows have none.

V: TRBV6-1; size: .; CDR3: CATWQGVYEQYF
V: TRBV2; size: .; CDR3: CASSEMRNQPQHF
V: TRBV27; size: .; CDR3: CASSLAGPHYEQYF
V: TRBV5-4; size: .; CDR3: CASSWDSSGANVLTF
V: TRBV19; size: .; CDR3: CASSAGTSGSETQYF
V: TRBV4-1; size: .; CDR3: CASSQLPGLSTDTQYF
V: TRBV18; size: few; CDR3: CASSVQGRGYEQYF
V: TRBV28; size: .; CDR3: CASALTGNYEQYF
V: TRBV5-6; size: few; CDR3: CASSSTQGPLGGYTF
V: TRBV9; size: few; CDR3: CASSAGSGPIMNTEAFF
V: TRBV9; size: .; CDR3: CASSVGGNPKEGEQYF
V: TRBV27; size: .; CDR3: CASSSRGAEEDEQYF
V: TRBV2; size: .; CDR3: CASGFSSYEQYF
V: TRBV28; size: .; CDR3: CASSTRQLVAKNIQYF
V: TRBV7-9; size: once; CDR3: CASSRDNQYEQYF
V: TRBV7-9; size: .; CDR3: CASSLVKGDNTIYF
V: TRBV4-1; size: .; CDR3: CASSPRAKNSPLHF
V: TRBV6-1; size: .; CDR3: CASSEETASGTEAFF
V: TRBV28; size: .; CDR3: CASSPQARGYTF
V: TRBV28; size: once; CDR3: CASGLGERYTDTQYF
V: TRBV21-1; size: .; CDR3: CASSKEAEETQYF
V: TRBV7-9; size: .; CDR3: CASSLRGEETQYF
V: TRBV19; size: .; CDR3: CASKRPGNYGYTF
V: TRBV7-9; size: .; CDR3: CASREADTTNEKLFF
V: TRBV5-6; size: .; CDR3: CASSLKSAGPKNIQYF
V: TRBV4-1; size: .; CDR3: CASSFNPGLSTYEQYF
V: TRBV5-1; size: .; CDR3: CASSYRGGHYEQYF
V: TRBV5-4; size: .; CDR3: CASSLGWASYEQYF
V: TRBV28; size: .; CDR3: CASSPPTSPNEKLFF